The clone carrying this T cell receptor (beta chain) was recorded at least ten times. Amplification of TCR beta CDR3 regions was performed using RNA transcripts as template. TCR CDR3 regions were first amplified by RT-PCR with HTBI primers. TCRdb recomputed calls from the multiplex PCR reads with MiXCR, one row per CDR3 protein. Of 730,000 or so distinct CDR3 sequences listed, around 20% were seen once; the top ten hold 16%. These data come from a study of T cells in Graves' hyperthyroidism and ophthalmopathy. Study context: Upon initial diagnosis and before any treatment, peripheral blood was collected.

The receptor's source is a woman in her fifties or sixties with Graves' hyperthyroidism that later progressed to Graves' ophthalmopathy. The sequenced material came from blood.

CDR3 nucleotides: TGCGCCAGCAGCTTCCAACAGATTAGCTCCTACAATGAGCAGTTCTTC. Translating it yields CASSFQQISSYNEQFF. The J gene is TRBJ2-1, the V gene TRBV5-1; D gene unclear. CDR3 length: 16 residues. Per the germline V gene, CDR1 is SGHRS and CDR2 is YFSETQ. The V end lost 2 bases, the J end lost 0 bases, and 12 bases lay between the germline ends.